This T cell receptor (beta chain) was documented in a study of shared clonotypes between healthy human individuals. Overall study: The study enrolled a couple of women and a few men aged 18 to 49. Whole-study findings and limits: Read depth was anticipated to influence clonotype sharing among donors.

Every immunoSEQ plate was one replicate of a subset's evenly spread DNA. The authors ran unsorted PBMC replicate PCRs on 250 to 350 ng DNA, about 30,000 T cell genomes. Assay: immunoSEQ multiplex PCR; the TCRdb copy retains only in-frame clones and omits some. This sample has 450,000 to 500,000 clones, with 81% found just once. Concerning this clone: The antigen remains undetermined.

Specimen: PBMCs. The receptor's source is a middle-aged woman in good health. Some clones in this sample may be carry-over from other donors' samples.

CDR3 loop: CASSGGPRRQETQYF. The CDR3 DNA sequence: TGTGCCAGCAGCGGTGGACCCCGACGCCAAGAGACCCAGTACTTC. The chain combines TRBV6-1 with TRBJ2-5, with unresolved D. V lost 6 bases and J lost 1, with 15 bases in between. CDR3 length: 15 residues. Germline CDR1 and CDR2: MNHNS and SASEGT.